The 21 T cell receptor beta chains below were found in one sample sequenced in a study of CD8 T cells in ankylosing spondylitis. Study-level results: Within ankylosing spondylitis blood, a TCR beta motif made up of several highly homologous variants appeared to be characteristic.

TCRdb passed the 5' RACE reads through MiXCR, listing each CDR3 protein once. The profile shows 500,000 or so distinct CDR3 sequences, over 4% of them singletons. Their antigens remain unidentified. The sample comprised blood, either unsorted or a sorted T cell fraction (not recorded which). Receptors were obtained from a male donor with ankylosing spondylitis.

This clonotype was observed at least ten times. The genes are TRBV5-4 and TRBJ2-5; 8 bases map to TRBD2. Germline V gives CDR1 SGHNT, CDR2 YYREEE (reference sequence). Trimming at V came to 0 bases and at J to 2 bases, leaving 12 bases not matched to a gene. CDR3 length: 18 residues. CDR3 residues: CASSLALMSGSGQETQYF. CDR3 DNA: TGTGCCAGCAGCTTGGCCTTAATGAGCGGGAGTGGGCAAGAGACCCAGTACTTC.

Worth noting for this clonotype: A read error may explain this, as a much larger clone is one base away. The chain couples TRBV24-1 to TRBJ2-1, with D perhaps assigned TRBD1 or TRBD2 (6 bases each). This CDR3 is 16 amino acids long. The V end lost 1 base, the J end lost 6 bases, and 15 bases lay between the germline ends. Per germline, CDR1 KGHDR and CDR2 SFDVKD. In DNA, the CDR3 is TGTGCCACCAGTGATTTCCGCGAGGGGGACTTCAATGAGCAGTTCTTC. This gives the protein CATSDFREGDFNEQFF.

V gene TRBV7-9 combines with J gene TRBJ1-5, with no clear D. The V end was cut by 1 base, the J end by 5 bases, with 6 bases between. The CDR3 spans 13 residues. Germline values: CDR1 SEHNR, CDR2 FQNEAQ (reference sequence). The CDR3 DNA is TGTGCCAGCAGCTTAGTAGAAGATCAGCCCCAGCATTTT. Translated, it gives CASSLVEDQPQHF.

There are many counts of this clonotype. The chain employs TRBV4-3 and TRBJ2-5, with D perhaps TRBD1 (5 bases). This CDR3 has 15 amino acids. With 0 bases removed from V and 5 bases from J, the gap between germline ends came to 13 bases. The germline CDR1 and CDR2 sequences are LGHNA and YSLEER. CDR3 in DNA: TGCGCCAGCAGCCAAGAGGGCAGGACACCTGAGACCCAGTACTTC. This codes for CASSQEGRTPETQYF.

This clonotype was detected many times. CDR3 amino acids: CSANPRQGVEGDTQYF. For the CDR3, the DNA is TGCAGTGCTAATCCGAGACAGGGGGTTGAGGGAGATACGCAGTATTTT. This chain links TRBV20-1 with TRBJ2-3, with TRBD1 matching 9 bases. CDR3 length equals 16 residues. The junction had 13 bases not matched to a gene; V was cut back by 4 bases and J by 5 bases. Germline lookup yields CDR1 DFQATT and CDR2 SNEGSKA (reference sequence).

This clonotype was found many times. V usage is TRBV20-1 and J usage is TRBJ1-4, with D maybe TRBD1 (6 bases). V was trimmed by 3 bases and J by 5 bases, leaving 13 bases between them. The CDR3 spans 14 residues. Germline CDR1 DFQATT, CDR2 SNEGSKA (reference sequence). CDR3 residues: CSASNTGKNEKLFF. CDR3 DNA: TGCAGTGCTAGTAACACAGGGAAAAATGAAAAACTGTTTTTT.

The sample holds many counts of this clonotype. V and J are TRBV7-2 and TRBJ1-1; D perhaps matches TRBD1 (6 bases). This CDR3 comprises 15 residues. The V end lost 2 bases, the J end lost 0 bases, and 10 bases lay between the germline ends. Germline V gene lookup returns CDR1 SGHTA and CDR2 FQGNSA. CDR3 sequence (DNA): TGTGCCAGCAGCTTAATGACAGGCATGAACACTGAAGCTTTCTTT. Translating gives CASSLMTGMNTEAFF.

The V call is TRBV7-9, the J call TRBJ2-1, with D possibly being TRBD1 (6 bases). Trimming left V 5 bases short and J 8 bases short, with 22 bases between. This CDR3 comprises 16 residues. Per the germline V gene, CDR1 is SEHNR and CDR2 is FQNEAQ (reference sequence). CDR3 sequence: CASSPQISITGYEQFF. CDR3 in DNA: TGTGCCAGCAGCCCCCAGATCTCCATAACAGGGTATGAGCAGTTCTTC.

This clonotype was seen repeatedly, ten times or more. The J gene is TRBJ1-2, the V gene TRBV5-6, with 7 bases identical to TRBD1. J was trimmed by 2 bases and V by 4 bases; bases with no gene match: 14. Germline V gene lookup returns CDR1 SGHDT and CDR2 YYEEEE. The length of the CDR3 is 17 residues. The DNA for the CDR3 is TGTGCCAGCAGCCCGACAGGGTCCTATACCTACAACTATGGCTACACCTTC. It codes for CASSPTGSYTYNYGYTF.

This clonotype was seen repeatedly, ten times or more. The rearrangement uses TRBV9 and TRBJ1-4; D is unresolved. The germline V gene encodes CDR1 SGDLS and CDR2 YYNGEE. Deletions cut 0 bases from V and 4 bases from J, with 7 bases between. This CDR3 is 14 amino acids long. CDR3 in amino acids: CASSVGGDNEKLFF. CDR3 DNA: TGTGCCAGCAGCGTAGGCGGGGATAATGAAAAACTGTTTTTT.

This clonotype has at least ten counts. The chain combines TRBV5-1 with TRBJ1-1; 8 nucleotides match TRBD1. The length of the CDR3 is 16 residues. Trimming took 2 bases from V and 0 from J; bases not matched to a gene: 6. Germline V gene lookup returns CDR1 SGHRS and CDR2 YFSETQ. The CDR3 region is CASSLGTGQMNTEAFF. CDR3 nucleotides: TGCGCCAGCAGCTTAGGGACAGGACAGATGAACACTGAAGCTTTCTTT.

This clonotype was counted many times. The chain employs TRBV5-1 and TRBJ1-2; 10 nucleotides agree with TRBD1. Germline V gene sequence: CDR1 SGHRS, CDR2 YFSETQ. The ends lost 2 bases at V and 2 bases at J; junction bases unmatched: 3. The CDR3 is 15 amino acids. The CDR3 sequence is CASSFRQGANYGYTF. The CDR3 coding sequence is TGCGCCAGCAGCTTCAGACAGGGGGCAAACTATGGCTACACCTTC. The full variable domain, rest sourced from reference TRBV5-1 and TRBJ1-2, is KAGVTQTPRYLIKTRGQQVTLSCSPISGHRSVSWYQQTPGQGLQFLFEYFSETQRNKGNFPGRFSGRQFSNSRSEMNVSTLELGDSALYLCASSFRQGANYGYTFGSGTRLTVV.

This clonotype has a count of ten or more. The CDR3 coding sequence is TGTGCCAGCAGCTTTTTTGGGGGTGAAGCTTTCTTT. As protein: CASSFFGGEAFF. V and J are TRBV7-2 and TRBJ1-1; possibly TRBD1 for D (5 bases). The germline V gene has CDR1 SGHTA and CDR2 FQGNSA. The germline V and J ends were trimmed by 3 bases and 7 bases, with 9 bases remaining between them. CDR3 length equals 12 residues.

This clonotype was counted ten times or more. The chain couples TRBV10-3 to TRBJ2-5; D possibly corresponds to TRBD2 (7 bases). The germline V and J ends were trimmed by 6 bases and 3 bases, with 17 bases remaining between them. Germline CDR1 is ENHRY and CDR2 is SYGVKD. The CDR3 runs to 15 residues. The chain's CDR3 is CAISGGRLREETQYF. The CDR3 nucleotides are TGTGCCATCAGCGGGGGGCGGCTAAGGGAAGAGACCCAGTACTTC.

This clonotype was counted many times. This chain links TRBV27 with TRBJ2-3; TRBD2 matches 9 bases. Germline trimming cut 6 bases from V and 3 bases from J; bases unmatched to any gene: 13. The CDR3 sequence is 17 residues long. Germline CDR1 and CDR2: MNHEY and SMNVEV (reference sequence). The CDR3 sequence is CASRVPYPLAGTDTQYF. The CDR3 nucleotides are TGTGCCAGCAGAGTTCCTTATCCGCTAGCGGGAACAGATACGCAGTATTTT.

This clonotype was counted ten times or more. V gene TRBV6-2 or TRBV6-3 combines with J gene TRBJ2-7; D perhaps matches TRBD1 (5 bases). The CDR3 covers 13 residues. The germline V gene has CDR1 MNHEY and CDR2 SVGEGT. The V end was cut by 5 bases, the J end by 3 bases, with 11 bases between. The CDR3 here is CASSGDSLYEQYF. CDR3 nucleotides: TGTGCCAGCAGTGGAGACAGCCTCTACGAGCAGTACTTC.

This clonotype was picked up many times. The V call is TRBV20-1, the J call TRBJ1-1; D is unclear. CDR1 DFQATT and CDR2 SNEGSKA come from the germline V gene (reference sequence). Trimming pared 3 bases from V and 1 base from J, leaving 9 bases between. This CDR3 spans 13 amino acids. For the CDR3, the DNA is TGCAGTGCTAGTGATGACTCGAACACTGAAGCTTTCTTT. Its protein is CSASDDSNTEAFF.

This clonotype was counted ten times or more. The junction departs from germline at one end; a sequencing error may be responsible. This chain uses TRBV20-1 with TRBJ1-2, with 10 nucleotides matching TRBD1. This CDR3 spans 12 amino acids. Germline loops: CDR1 DFQATT, CDR2 SNEGSKA (reference sequence). The CDR3 coding sequence is TGCAGTGCTGGACAGGGGGTTAGAGCCTGGTCGTTC. Translation: CSAGQGVRAWSF.

This clonotype was picked up many times. The V call is TRBV29-1, the J call TRBJ1-1; 7 nucleotides match TRBD1. V trimming: 4 bases; J trimming: 1 base; junction bases outside the gene matches: 3. The CDR3 has 13 amino acids. In germline, CDR1 is SQVTM, CDR2 ANQGSEA. CDR3 bases: TGCAGCGTTGTAGACAGGGCGAACACTGAAGCTTTCTTT. Translation gives CSVVDRANTEAFF.

This clonotype was recorded many times. The genes are TRBV20-1 and TRBJ2-5; 11 bases map to TRBD2. CDR1 and CDR2 (germline): DFQATT, SNEGSKA (reference sequence). After removal of 5 bases from V and 6 bases from J, the junction contained 11 bases not matched to a gene. This CDR3 is 15 amino acids long. As DNA, the CDR3 is TGCAGTGCTCTACAACCCGGGACTAGCGGAAAGACCCAGTACTTC. It yields the protein CSALQPGTSGKTQYF.

This clonotype was counted at least ten times. CDR3 residues: CSVRAGDIEQYF. CDR3 in DNA: TGCAGCGTCCGAGCGGGAGATATCGAGCAGTACTTC. V gene TRBV29-1 combines with J gene TRBJ2-7; TRBD2 aligns across 8 bases. The CDR3 sequence is 12 residues long. J was trimmed by 6 bases and V by 6 bases; bases with no gene match: 7. Germline CDR1 and CDR2: SQVTM and ANQGSEA.